This T cell receptor (beta chain) was observed in a study of blood T cell repertoires in COVID-19. Looking at the study overall: Donors in the United States, Italy and Spain gave samples during acute or convalescent COVID-19.

This clone was recorded only once. Sequencing was performed with immunoSEQ multiplex PCR; in TCRdb, only in-frame clones are kept and a portion is missing. The sample contains tens of thousands of clones, 89% of which appear only once. Germline V gives CDR1 MNHEY, CDR2 SVGAGI. This CDR3 is 15 amino acids long. J gave up 8 bases and V 4 bases, and 11 bases lay outside the gene matches. Sequencing was done on a sample of peripheral blood. The TCR sequence derives from a woman aged 55 to 70 with active COVID-19. V usage is TRBV6-5 and J usage is TRBJ2-7; 10 nucleotides line up with TRBD1. DNA for the CDR3: TGTGCCAGCAGTTTCCGACAGGGGGCCGTCGGCAAGCAGTACTTC. This sequence encodes CASSFRQGAVGKQYF.